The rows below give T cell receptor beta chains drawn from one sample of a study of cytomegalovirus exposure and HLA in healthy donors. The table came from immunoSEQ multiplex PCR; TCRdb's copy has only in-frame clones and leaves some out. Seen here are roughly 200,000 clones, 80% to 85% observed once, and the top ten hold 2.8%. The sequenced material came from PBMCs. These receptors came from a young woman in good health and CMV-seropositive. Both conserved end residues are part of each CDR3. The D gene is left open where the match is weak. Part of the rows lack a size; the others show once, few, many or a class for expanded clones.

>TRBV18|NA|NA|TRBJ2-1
TGTGCCAGCTCACCGCCCACTAGCCGCAATGAGCAGTTCTTC
CASSPPTSRNEQFF
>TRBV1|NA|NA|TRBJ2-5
TGCACCAGCATCCTAGCGGGGCGAGAGACCCAGTACTTC
CTSILAGRETQYF
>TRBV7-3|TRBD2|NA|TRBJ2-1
TGTGCCAGCAGCTCTAGCGGGTACTCCTACAATGAGCAGTTCTTC
CASSSSGYSYNEQFF
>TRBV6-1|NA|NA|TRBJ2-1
TGTGCCAGCAGTGAAGAAGTACAGAATGAGCAGTTCTTC
CASSEEVQNEQFF
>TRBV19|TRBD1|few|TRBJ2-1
TGTGCCAGTAGTACTCCATACAGGGGTTACAATGAGCAGTTCTTC
CASSTPYRGYNEQFF
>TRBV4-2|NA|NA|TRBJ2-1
TGTGCCAGCAGCCAAGAGCTCACTAGTGTGAGTGAGCAGTTCTTC
CASSQELTSVSEQFF
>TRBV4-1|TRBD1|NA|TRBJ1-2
TGCGCCAGCAGCCAAGGACAGGGGGATGGAGGCTACACCTTC
CASSQGQGDGGYTF
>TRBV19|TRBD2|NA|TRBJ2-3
TGTGCCAGTAGCCAATTCGGGACTAGCGGGGGTCCGCAGTATTTT
CASSQFGTSGGPQYF
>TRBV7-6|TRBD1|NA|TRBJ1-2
TGTGCCAGCAGCTCCTGGACAGGAAACTATGGCTACACCTTC
CASSSWTGNYGYTF
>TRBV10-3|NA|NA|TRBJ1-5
TGTGCCATCAGACGACAGAGCAATCAGCCCCAGCATTTT
CAIRRQSNQPQHF
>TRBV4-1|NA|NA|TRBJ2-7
TGCGCCAGCAGCCGCCTTTTGGGGCAGGGTCAGAACGAGCAGTACTTC
CASSRLLGQGQNEQYF
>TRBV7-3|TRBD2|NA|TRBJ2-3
TGTGCCAGCAGTTCCAGCGGGGGGGACGTAGATACGCAGTATTTT
CASSSSGGDVDTQYF
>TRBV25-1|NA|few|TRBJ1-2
TGTGCCAGCAGTGATCAAGGGGACTATGGCTACACCTTC
CASSDQGDYGYTF
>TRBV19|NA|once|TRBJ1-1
TGTGCCAGTAGTATCTACCCCTCCAATGAAGCTTTCTTT
CASSIYPSNEAFF
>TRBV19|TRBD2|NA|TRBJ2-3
TGTGCCAGCTCCCCGGGACTAGCGGGGGCCTGGGGTACGCAGTATTTT
CASSPGLAGAWGTQYF